This paragraph covers one T cell receptor (beta chain) sequence. The data are from a study of control samples from healthy donors and cancer patients. Germline CDR1 reads SQVTM; CDR2 reads ANQGSEA. V dropped 7 bases and J dropped 7; count of bases not matched to a gene: 10. CDR3 length equals 14 residues. The repertoire was sequenced with immunoSEQ multiplex PCR; TCRdb's copy has only in-frame clones and lacks some. In the table there are approximately 160,000 clones, around 93% of which are singletons. The sequencing sample was made of blood. The sequence came from a woman aged 55-69 years in good health. The rearrangement uses TRBV29-1 and TRBJ2-1; 10 positions agree with TRBD2. The CDR3 sequence: CSGLGVSGGNEQFF. The CDR3 DNA reads TGCAGCGGCCTGGGGGTTAGCGGGGGGAATGAGCAGTTCTTC.